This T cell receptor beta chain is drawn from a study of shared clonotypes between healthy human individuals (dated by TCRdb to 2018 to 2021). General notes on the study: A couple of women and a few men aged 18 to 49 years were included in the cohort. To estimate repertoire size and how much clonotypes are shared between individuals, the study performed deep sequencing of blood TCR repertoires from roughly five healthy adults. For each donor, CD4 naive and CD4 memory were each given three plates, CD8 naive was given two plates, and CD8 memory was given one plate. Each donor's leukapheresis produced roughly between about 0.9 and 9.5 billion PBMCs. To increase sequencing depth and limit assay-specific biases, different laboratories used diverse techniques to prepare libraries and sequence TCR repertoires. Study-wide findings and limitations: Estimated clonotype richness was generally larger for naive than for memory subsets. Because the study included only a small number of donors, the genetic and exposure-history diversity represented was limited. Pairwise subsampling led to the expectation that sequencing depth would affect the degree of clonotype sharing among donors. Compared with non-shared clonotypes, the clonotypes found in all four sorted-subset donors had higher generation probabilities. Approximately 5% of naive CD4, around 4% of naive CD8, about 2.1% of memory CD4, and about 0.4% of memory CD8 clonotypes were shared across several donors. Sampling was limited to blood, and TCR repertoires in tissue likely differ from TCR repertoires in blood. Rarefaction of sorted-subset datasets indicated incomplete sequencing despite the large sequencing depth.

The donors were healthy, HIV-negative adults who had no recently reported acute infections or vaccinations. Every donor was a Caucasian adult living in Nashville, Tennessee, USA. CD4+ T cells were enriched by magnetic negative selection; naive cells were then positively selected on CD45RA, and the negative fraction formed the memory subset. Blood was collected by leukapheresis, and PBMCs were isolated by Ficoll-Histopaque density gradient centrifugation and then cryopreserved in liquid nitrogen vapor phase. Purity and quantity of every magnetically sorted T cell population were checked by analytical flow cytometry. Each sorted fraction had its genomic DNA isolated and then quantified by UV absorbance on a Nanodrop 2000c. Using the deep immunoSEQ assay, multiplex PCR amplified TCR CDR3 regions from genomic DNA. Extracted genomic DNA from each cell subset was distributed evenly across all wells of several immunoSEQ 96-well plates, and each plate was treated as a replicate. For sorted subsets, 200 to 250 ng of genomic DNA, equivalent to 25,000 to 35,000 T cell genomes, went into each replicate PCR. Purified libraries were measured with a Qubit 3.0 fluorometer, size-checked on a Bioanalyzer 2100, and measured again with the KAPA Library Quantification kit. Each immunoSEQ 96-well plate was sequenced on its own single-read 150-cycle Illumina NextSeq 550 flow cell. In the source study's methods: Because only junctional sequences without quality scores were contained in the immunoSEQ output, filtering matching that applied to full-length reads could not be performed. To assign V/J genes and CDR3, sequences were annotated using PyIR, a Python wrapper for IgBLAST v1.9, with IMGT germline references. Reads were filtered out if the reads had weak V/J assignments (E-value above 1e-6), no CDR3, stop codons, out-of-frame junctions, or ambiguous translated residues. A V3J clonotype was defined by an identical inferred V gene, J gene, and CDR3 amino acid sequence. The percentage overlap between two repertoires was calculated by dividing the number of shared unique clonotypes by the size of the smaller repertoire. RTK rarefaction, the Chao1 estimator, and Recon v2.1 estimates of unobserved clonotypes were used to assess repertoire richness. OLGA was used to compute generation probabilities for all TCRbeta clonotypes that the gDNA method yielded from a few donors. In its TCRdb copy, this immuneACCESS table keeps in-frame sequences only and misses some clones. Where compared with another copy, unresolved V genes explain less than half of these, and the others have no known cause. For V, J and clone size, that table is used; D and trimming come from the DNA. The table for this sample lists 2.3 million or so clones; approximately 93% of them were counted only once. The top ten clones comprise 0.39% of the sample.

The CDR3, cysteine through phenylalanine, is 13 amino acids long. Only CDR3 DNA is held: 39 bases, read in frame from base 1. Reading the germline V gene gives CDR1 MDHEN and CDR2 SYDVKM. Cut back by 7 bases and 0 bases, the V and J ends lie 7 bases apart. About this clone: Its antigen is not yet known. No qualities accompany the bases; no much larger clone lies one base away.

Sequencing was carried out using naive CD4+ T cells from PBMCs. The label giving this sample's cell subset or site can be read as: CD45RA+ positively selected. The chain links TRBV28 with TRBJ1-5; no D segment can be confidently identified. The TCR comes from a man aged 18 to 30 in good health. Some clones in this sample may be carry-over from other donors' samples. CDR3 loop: CASKFNSNQPQHF. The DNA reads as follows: TGTGCCAGCAAGTTCAATAGCAATCAGCCCCAGCATTTT.